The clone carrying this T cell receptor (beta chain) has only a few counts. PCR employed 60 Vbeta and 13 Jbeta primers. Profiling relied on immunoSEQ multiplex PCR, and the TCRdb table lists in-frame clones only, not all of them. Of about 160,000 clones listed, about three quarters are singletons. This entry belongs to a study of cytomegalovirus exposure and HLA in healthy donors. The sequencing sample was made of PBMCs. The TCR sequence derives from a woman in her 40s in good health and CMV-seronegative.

In nucleotides, the CDR3 is TGTGCCAGCAGCTCAGGGAGGTTCGAAAAACTGTTTTTT. Its translation: CASSSGRFEKLFF. V and J are TRBV5-6 and TRBJ1-4, with D tentatively TRBD1 (5 bases). The CDR3 is made up of 13 amino acids. CDR1 and CDR2 from the germline V gene are SGHDT and YYEEEE. V dropped 3 bases and J dropped 8 bases, with 11 bases sitting between them.